This T cell receptor (beta chain) appears in the sequencing data of a study of shared clonotypes between healthy human individuals. Study-wide context: There were three CD4 naive, three CD4 memory, two CD8 naive and one CD8 memory plates per donor. Findings and caveats of the study: As a rule, naive subsets had a larger estimated richness than memory subsets. About 5% was the fraction of naive CD4 clonotypes found shared across a few donors.

Data came from immunoSEQ multiplex PCR; TCRdb stores just in-frame clones and leaves some out. The sample lists 1.5 million to 1.9 million clones; around 98% were seen once. V was clipped by 8 bases and J by 1 base, with 12 bases between them. CDR1 SNHLY and CDR2 FYNNEI come from the germline V gene. There are 13 residues in the CDR3. As for this clone: The antigen remains undetermined.

Donors included only healthy HIV-negative adults lacking recent acute infections or vaccinations. The sample taken for sequencing was naive CD4+ T cells sorted from blood. Stated subset: CD45RA+ positively selected. The receptor's source is a young man in good health. This chain links TRBV2 with TRBJ2-7; D is possibly TRBD1 (6 bases). Here the CDR3 reads CASYTGTSYEQYF. The CDR3 nucleotides read TGTGCCAGCTATACCGGGACATCCTACGAGCAGTACTTC.